This TCR beta chain was captured in a study of CD8+CD57+ T cells in acquired aplastic anemia. Study overall: DNA per sorted CD4+ or CD8+ sample ranged about 0.19 to 30 ug, averaging roughly 3.2 ug. Healthy donors yielded 8.5 million to 13 million CD4+ cell reads on average. Regarding the study as a whole: CD8+ Simpson's diversity did not differ significantly between patients and controls.

Using genomic DNA as the template, TCR beta VDJ and CDR3 profiling was carried out. TCRdb re-called the reads with MiXCR, one entry per CDR3 protein. The sample gives hundreds of thousands of distinct CDR3 sequences, about two thirds of which show up once; 3.5% to 4.5% is in the top ten. CDR1 is DFQATT and CDR2 is SNEGSKA in the germline V gene (reference sequence). Losses at the gene ends were 7 bases for V and 9 bases for J; bases not matched to a gene: 14. The CDR3 sequence is 13 residues long. Concerning this clonotype itself: Antigen specificity is unknown.

The chain recombines TRBV20-1 with TRBJ2-5; 7 positions agree with TRBD1. The sequenced sample consisted of sorted CD4+, CD8+, or CD8+CD57+ T cells (not recorded which) from PBMCs. The sequence derives from a human donor in good health, serving as a control. CDR3 in DNA: TGCAGTGTCTGGGACAGAACAAACAATGCCCAGTACTTC. Its translation: CSVWDRTNNAQYF.